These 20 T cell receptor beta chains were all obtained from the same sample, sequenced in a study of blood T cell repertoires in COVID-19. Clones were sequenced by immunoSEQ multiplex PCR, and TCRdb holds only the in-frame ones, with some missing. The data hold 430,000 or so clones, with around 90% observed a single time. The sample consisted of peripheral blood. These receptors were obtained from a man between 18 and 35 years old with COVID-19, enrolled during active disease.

This chain's CDR3 is CASSSFLDYTSADSDSDTQYF. In DNA, the CDR3 is TGTGCCAGCAGCTCTTTCCTAGACTACACCTCAGCGGATAGTGATTCGGATACGCAGTATTTT. The chain links TRBV7-6 to TRBJ2-3; D is possibly TRBD2 (5 bases). Germline assignment: CDR1 SGHVS and CDR2 FNYEAQ. The CDR3 runs 21 residues. Between the trimmed V and J ends, which lost 4 bases and 6 bases, there was a span of 35 bases.

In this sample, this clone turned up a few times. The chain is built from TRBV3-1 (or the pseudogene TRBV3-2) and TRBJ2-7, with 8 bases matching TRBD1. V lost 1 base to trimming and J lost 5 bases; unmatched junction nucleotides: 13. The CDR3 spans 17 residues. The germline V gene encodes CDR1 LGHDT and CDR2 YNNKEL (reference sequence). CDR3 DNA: TGTGCCAGCAGCCAAGGCCTTCCGCGACAGGGGAGCAACGAGCAGTACTTC. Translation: CASSQGLPRQGSNEQYF.

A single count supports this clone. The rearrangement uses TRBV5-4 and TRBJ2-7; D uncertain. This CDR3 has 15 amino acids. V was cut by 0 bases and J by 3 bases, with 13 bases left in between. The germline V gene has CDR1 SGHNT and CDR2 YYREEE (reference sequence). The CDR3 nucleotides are TGTGCCAGCAGCTTGGGGGCCACGTCCATCTACGAGCAGTACTTC. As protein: CASSLGATSIYEQYF.

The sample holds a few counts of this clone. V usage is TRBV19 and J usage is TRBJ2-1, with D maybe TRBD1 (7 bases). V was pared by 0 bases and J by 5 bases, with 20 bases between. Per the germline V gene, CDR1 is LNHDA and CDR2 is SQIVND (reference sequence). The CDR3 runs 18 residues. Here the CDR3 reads CASSIDSPGTQGDNEQFF. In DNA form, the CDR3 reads TGTGCCAGTAGTATAGACAGTCCCGGGACTCAGGGGGACAATGAGCAGTTCTTC.

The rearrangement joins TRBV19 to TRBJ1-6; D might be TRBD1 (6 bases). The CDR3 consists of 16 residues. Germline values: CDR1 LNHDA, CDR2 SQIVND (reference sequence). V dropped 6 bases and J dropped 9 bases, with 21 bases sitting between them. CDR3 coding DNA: TGTGCCAGTAGACAAGGAGGACAGTTTGAAGGTTCACCCCTCCACTTT. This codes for CASRQGGQFEGSPLHF.

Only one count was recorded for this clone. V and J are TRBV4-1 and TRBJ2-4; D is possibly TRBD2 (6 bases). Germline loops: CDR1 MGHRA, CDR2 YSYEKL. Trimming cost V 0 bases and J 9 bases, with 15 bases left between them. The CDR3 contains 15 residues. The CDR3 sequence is CASSQETGVMGIQYF. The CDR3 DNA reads TGCGCCAGCAGCCAAGAAACGGGGGTCATGGGCATTCAGTACTTC.

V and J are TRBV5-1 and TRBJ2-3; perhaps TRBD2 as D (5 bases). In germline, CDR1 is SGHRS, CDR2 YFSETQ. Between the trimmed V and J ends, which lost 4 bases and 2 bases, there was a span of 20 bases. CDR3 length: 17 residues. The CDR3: CASSPRRPRGFTDTQYF. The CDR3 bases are TGCGCCAGCAGCCCGAGGAGACCTCGGGGATTCACAGATACGCAGTATTTT. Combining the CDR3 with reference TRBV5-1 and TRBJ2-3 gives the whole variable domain KAGVTQTPRYLIKTRGQQVTLSCSPISGHRSVSWYQQTPGQGLQFLFEYFSETQRNKGNFPGRFSGRQFSNSRSEMNVSTLELGDSALYLCASSPRRPRGFTDTQYFGPGTRLTVL.

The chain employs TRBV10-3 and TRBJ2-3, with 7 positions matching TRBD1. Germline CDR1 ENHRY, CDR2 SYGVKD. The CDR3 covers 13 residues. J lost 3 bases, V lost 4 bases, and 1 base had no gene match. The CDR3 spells CAISGGQTDTQYF. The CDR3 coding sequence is TGTGCCATCAGTGGGGGACAGACAGATACGCAGTATTTT.

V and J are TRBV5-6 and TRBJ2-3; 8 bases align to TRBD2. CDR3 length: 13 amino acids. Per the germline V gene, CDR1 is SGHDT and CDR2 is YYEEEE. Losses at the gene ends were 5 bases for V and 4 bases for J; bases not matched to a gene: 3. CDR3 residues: CASSGLAPDTQYF. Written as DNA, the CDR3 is TGTGCCAGCAGTGGACTAGCCCCAGATACGCAGTATTTT.

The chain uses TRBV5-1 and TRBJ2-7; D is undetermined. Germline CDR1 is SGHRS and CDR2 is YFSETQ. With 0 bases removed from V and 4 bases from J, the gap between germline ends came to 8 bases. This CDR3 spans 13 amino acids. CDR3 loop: CASSLGNGYEQYF. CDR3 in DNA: TGCGCCAGCAGCTTGGGTAACGGGTACGAGCAGTACTTC.

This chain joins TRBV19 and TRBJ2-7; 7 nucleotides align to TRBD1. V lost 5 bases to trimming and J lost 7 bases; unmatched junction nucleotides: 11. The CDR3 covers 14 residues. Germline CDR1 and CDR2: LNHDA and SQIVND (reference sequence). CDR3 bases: TGTGCCAGTAGTTCCGGGACAGTACCTCCTGAGCAGTACTTC. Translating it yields CASSSGTVPPEQYF.

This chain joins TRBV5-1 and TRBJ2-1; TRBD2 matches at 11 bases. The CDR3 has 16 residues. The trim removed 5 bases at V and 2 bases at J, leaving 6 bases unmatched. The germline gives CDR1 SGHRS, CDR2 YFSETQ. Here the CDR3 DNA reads TGCGCCAGCAGACCTAGACTAGCGGGACCCTACAATGAGCAGTTCTTC. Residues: CASRPRLAGPYNEQFF.

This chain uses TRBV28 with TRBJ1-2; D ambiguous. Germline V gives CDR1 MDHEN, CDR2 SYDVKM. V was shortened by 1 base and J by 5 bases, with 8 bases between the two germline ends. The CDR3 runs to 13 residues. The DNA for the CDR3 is TGTGCCAGCAGTTTATCTGGTCGGTATGGCTACACCTTC. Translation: CASSLSGRYGYTF.

CDR3 in amino acids: CASSHETLAGGNTIYF. The CDR3 nucleotides read TGTGCCAGCAGCCATGAAACCCTGGCGGGGGGAAACACCATATATTTT. V is TRBV4-2 and J is TRBJ1-3; no definite D call. The CDR3 spans 16 residues. The V end lost 3 bases, the J end lost 4 bases, and 16 bases lay between the germline ends. The germline gives CDR1 LGHNA, CDR2 YNFKEQ.

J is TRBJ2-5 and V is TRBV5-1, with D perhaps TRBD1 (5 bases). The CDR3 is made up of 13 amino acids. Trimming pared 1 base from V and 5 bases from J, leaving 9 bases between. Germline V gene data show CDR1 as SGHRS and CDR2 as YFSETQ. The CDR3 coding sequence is TGCGCCAGCAGCTTGAAAGGGGTTGAGACCCAGTACTTC. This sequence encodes CASSLKGVETQYF.

The CDR3 DNA reads as TGCAGCGTTGTTCCGGGGTACTCCTACAATGAGCAGTTCTTC. It specifies CSVVPGYSYNEQFF. The rearrangement joins TRBV29-1 to TRBJ2-1, with a tentative D call TRBD2 (5 bases). There are 14 residues in the CDR3. V gave up 4 bases and J gave up 0 bases, with 10 bases separating them. The germline gives CDR1 SQVTM, CDR2 ANQGSEA.

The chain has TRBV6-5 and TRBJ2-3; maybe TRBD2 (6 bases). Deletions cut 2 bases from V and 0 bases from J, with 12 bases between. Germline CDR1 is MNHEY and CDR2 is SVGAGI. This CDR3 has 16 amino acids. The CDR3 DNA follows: TGTGCCAGCAGTTACATTAGCGGAACTAGCACAGATACGCAGTATTTT. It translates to CASSYISGTSTDTQYF.

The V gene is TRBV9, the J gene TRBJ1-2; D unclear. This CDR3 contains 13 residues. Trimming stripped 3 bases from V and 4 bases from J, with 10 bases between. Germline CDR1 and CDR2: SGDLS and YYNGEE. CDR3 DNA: TGTGCCAGCAGCGCGGGTTTGGCCTATGGCTACACCTTC. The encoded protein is CASSAGLAYGYTF.

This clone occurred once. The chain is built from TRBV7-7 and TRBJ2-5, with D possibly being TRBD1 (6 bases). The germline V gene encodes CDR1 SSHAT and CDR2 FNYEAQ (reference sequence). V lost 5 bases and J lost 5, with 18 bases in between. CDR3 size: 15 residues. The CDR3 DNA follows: TGTGCCAGCAGCGTGACAGGCACAACGGGGGAGACCCAGTACTTC. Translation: CASSVTGTTGETQYF.

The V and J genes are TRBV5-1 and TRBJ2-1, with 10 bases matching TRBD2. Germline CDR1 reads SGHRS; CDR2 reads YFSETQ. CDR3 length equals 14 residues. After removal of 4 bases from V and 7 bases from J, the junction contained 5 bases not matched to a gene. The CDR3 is CASSKSTSGNEQFF. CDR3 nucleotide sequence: TGCGCCAGCAGCAAATCGACTAGCGGGAATGAGCAGTTCTTC.